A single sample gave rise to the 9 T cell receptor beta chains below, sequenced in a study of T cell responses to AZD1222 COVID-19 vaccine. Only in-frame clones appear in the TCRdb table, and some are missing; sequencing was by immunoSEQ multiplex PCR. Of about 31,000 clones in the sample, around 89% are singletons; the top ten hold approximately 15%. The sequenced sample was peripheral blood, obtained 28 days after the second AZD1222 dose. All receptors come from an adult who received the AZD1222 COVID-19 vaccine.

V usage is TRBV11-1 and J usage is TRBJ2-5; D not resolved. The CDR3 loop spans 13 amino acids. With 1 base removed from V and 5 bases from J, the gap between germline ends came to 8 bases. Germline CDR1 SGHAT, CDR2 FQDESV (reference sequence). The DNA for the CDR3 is TGTGCCAGCAGCTTAGGGATGAAGGAGACCCAGTACTTC. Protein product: CASSLGMKETQYF.

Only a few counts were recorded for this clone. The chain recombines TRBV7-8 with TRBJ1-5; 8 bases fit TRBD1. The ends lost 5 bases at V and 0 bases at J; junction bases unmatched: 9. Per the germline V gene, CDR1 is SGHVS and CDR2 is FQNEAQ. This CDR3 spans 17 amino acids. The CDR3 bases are TGTGCCAGCAGCAGCCGCGGGACAGGAGCTAGCAATCAGCCCCAGCATTTT. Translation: CASSSRGTGASNQPQHF. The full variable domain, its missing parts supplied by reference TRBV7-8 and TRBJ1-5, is GAGVSQSPRYKVAKRGQDVALRCDPISGHVSLFWYQQALGQGPEFLTYFQNEAQLDKSGLPSDRFFAERPEGSVSTLKIQRTQQEDSAVYLCASSSRGTGASNQPQHFGDGTRLSIL.

This CDR3 reads CASSLRLGQPQHF. The CDR3 nucleotides read TGTGCCAGCAGCCTTCGGTTGGGTCAGCCCCAGCATTTT. The rearrangement uses TRBV3-1 (or the pseudogene TRBV3-2) and TRBJ1-5; D call uncertain. Per the germline V gene, CDR1 is LGHDT and CDR2 is YNNKEL (reference sequence). Trimming shortened V by 4 bases and J by 6 bases, and 10 bases separated the two germline ends. This CDR3 contains 13 residues.

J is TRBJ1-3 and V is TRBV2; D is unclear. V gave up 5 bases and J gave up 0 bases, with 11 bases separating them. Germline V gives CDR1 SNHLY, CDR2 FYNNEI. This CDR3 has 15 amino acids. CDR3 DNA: TGTGCCAGCAGTTGGCCGGCGACCTCTGGAAACACCATATATTTT. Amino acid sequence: CASSWPATSGNTIYF.

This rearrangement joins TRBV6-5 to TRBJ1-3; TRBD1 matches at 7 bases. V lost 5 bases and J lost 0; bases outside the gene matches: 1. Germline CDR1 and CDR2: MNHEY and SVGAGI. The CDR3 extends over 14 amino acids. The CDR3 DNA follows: TGTGCCAGCAGTCCAGGGGGCTCTGGAAACACCATATATTTT. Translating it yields CASSPGGSGNTIYF.

The CDR3 nucleotides read TGTGCCAGCAGCGGGCAACTAGCGGGCATCACAGATACGCAGTATTTT. This gives the protein CASSGQLAGITDTQYF. The V gene is TRBV14, the J gene TRBJ2-3; 9 bases map to TRBD2. The J segment lost 2 bases and the V segment lost 5 bases, leaving 8 bases of the junction unmatched. CDR1 is SGHDN and CDR2 is FVKESK in the germline V gene. The length of the CDR3 is 16 residues.

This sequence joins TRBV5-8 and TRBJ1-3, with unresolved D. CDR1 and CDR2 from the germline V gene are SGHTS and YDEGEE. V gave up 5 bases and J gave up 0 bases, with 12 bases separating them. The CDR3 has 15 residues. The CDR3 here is CASSLGQTSGNTIYF. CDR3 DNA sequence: TGTGCCAGCAGTCTCGGCCAAACCTCTGGAAACACCATATATTTT.

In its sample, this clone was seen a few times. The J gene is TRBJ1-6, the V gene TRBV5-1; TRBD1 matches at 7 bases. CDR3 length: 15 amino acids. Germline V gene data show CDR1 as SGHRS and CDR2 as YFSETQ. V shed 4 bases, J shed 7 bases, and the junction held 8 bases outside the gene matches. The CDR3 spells CASSPTGTDNSPLHF. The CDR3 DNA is TGCGCCAGCAGCCCGACCGGGACAGACAATTCACCCCTCCACTTT. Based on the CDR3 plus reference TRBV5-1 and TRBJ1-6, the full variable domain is KAGVTQTPRYLIKTRGQQVTLSCSPISGHRSVSWYQQTPGQGLQFLFEYFSETQRNKGNFPGRFSGRQFSNSRSEMNVSTLELGDSALYLCASSPTGTDNSPLHFGNGTRLTVT.

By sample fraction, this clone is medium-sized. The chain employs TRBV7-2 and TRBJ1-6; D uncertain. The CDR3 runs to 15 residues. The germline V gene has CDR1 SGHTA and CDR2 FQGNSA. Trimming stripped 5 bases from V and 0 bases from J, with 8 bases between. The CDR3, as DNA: TGTGCCAGCAGCGTACAGAGCTCCTATAATTCACCCCTCCACTTT. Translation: CASSVQSSYNSPLHF.